This T cell receptor beta chain derives from a study of blood T cells in healthy people across ages. Donors were healthy Caucasian individuals from Russia aged roughly 6 to 95. Study conclusions and caveats: Samples with more naive T cells showed higher observed beta diversity. Long-lived donors carried more naive CD4+ cells and greater diversity than aged donors.

Using a J-beta primer mix together with a sample-barcoded 5' primer, a second PCR was run for about 6 to 11 cycles. A tag from a template-switch adaptor with 12 random nucleotides marked each cDNA molecule. One entry per CDR3 protein, called by TCRdb with MiXCR from the 5' RACE reads. The table records approximately 1,000,000 distinct CDR3 sequences, less than 50% of them present only once. Comment on this clonotype: Its antigen is not known.

The source of this sequence is a woman aged 55 to 70 in good health. Sample: blood.

The CDR3, as DNA: TGCAGTGCTCCCGAGGGGAGGAGAAATGAGCAGTACTTC. Protein product: CSAPEGRRNEQYF. The chain couples TRBV20-1 to TRBJ2-5; D is perhaps TRBD2 (6 bases). This CDR3 region has 13 residues. Germline lookup yields CDR1 DFQATT and CDR2 SNEGSKA (reference sequence). Trimming cost V 5 bases and J 11 bases, with 21 bases left between them.